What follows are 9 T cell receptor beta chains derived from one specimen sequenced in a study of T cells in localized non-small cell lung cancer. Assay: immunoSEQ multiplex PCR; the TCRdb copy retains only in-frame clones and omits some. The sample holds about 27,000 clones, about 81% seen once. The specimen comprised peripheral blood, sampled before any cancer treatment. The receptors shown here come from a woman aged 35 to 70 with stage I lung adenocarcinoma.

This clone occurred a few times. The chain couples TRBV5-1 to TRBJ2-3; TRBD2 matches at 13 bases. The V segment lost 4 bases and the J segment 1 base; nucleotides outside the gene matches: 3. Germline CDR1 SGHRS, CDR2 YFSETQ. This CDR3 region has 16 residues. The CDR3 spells CASSPGLAGRTDTQYF. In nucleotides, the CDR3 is TGCGCCAGCAGCCCGGGACTAGCGGGGCGCACAGATACGCAGTATTTT.

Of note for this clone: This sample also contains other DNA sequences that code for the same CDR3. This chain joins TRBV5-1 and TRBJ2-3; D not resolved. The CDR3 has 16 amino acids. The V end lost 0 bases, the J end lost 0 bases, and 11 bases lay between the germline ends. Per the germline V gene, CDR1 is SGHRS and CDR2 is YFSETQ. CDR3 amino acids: CASSLEGRPSTDTQYF. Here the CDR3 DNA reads TGCGCCAGCAGCTTGGAAGGAAGACCTAGCACAGATACGCAGTATTTT.

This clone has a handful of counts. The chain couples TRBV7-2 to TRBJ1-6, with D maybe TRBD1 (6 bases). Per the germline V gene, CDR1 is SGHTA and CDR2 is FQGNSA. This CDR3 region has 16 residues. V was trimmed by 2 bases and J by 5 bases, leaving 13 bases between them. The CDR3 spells CASSLMARGNNSPLHF. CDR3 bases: TGTGCCAGCAGCTTAATGGCCAGGGGTAATAATTCACCCCTCCACTTT. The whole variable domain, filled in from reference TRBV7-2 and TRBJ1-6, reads GAGVSQSPSNKVTEKGKDVELRCDPISGHTALYWYRQSLGQGLEFLIYFQGNSAPDKSGLPSDRFSAERTGGSVSTLTIQRTQQEDSAVYLCASSLMARGNNSPLHFGNGTRLTVT.

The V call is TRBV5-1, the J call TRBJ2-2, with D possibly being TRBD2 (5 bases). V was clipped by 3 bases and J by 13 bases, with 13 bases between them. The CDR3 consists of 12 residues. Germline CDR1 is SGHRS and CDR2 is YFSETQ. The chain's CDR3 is CASSWAREGLFF. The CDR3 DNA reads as TGCGCCAGCAGCTGGGCGAGAGAGGGGCTGTTTTTT.

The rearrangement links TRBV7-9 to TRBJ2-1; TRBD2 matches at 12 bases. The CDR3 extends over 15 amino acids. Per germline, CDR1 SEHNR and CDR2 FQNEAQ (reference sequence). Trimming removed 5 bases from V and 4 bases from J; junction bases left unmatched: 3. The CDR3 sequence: CASSLTSGGYNEQFF. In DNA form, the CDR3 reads TGTGCCAGCAGCCTGACTAGCGGGGGTTACAATGAGCAGTTCTTC.

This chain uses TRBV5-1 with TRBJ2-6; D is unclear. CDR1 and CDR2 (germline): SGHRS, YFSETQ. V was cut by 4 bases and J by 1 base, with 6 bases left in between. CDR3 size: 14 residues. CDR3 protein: CASSLVSGANVLTF. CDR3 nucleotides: TGCGCCAGCAGCCTCGTGTCTGGGGCCAACGTCCTGACTTTC.

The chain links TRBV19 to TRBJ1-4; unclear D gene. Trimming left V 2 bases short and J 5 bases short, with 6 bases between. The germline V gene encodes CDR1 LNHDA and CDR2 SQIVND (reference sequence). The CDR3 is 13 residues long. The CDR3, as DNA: TGTGCCAGTAGTATATCCACAAATGAAAAACTGTTTTTT. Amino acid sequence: CASSISTNEKLFF. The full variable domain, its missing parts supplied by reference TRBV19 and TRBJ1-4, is DGGITQSPKYLFRKEGQNVTLSCEQNLNHDAMYWYRQDPGQGLRLIYYSQIVNDFQKGDIAEGYSVSREKKESFPLTVTSAQKNPTAFYLCASSISTNEKLFFGSGTQLSVL.

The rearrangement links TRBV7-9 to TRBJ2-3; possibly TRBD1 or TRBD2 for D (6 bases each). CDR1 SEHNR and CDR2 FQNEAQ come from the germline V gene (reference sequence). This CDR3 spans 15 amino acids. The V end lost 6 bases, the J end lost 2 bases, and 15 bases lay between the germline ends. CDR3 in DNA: TGTGCCAGCAGTCCTCCGGGGGCGGTCACAGATACGCAGTATTTT. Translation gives CASSPPGAVTDTQYF.

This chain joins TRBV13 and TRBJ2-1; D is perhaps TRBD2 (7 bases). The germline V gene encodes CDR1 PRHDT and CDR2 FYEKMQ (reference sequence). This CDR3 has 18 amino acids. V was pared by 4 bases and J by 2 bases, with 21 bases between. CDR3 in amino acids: CASSYGPGSGGPYNEQFF. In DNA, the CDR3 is TGTGCCAGCAGCTACGGGCCGGGCTCGGGGGGCCCCTACAATGAGCAGTTCTTC.